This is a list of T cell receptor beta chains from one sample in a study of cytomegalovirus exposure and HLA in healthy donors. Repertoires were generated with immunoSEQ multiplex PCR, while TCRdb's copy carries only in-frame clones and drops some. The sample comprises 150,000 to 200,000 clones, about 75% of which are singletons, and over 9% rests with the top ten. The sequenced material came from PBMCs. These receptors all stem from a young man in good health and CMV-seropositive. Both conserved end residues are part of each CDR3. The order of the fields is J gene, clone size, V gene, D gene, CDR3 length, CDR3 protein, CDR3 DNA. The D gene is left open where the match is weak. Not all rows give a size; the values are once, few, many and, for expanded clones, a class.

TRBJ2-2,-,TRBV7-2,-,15,CASSLSFGSTGELFF,TGTGCCAGTTCACTAAGCTTTGGGAGCACCGGGGAGCTGTTTTTT
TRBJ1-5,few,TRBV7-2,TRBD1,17,CASSLRTGPYSNQPQHF,TGTGCCAGCAGCTTAAGGACAGGACCGTATAGCAATCAGCCCCAGCATTTT
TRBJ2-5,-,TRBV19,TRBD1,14,CASSRRGSGETQYF,TGTGCCAGTAGTCGCAGGGGGAGTGGAGAGACCCAGTACTTC
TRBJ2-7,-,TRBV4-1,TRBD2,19,CASSQDRGTSGITPNEQYF,TGCGCCAGCAGCCAAGATCGGGGGACTAGCGGGATCACACCCAACGAGCAGTACTTC
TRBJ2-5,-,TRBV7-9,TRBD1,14,CASSFRTGQETQYF,TGTGCCAGCAGCTTCCGGACAGGACAAGAGACCCAGTACTTC
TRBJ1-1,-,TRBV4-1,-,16,CASSQGPLRVNTEAFF,TGCGCCAGCAGCCAAGGTCCTCTGAGGGTGAACACTGAAGCTTTCTTT
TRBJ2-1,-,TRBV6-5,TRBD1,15,CASSYSGQGWNEQFF,TGTGCCAGCAGTTACTCTGGACAGGGGTGGAATGAGCAGTTCTTC
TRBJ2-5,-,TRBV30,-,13,CAWSLAFGETQYF,TGTGCCTGGAGTCTAGCGTTTGGGGAGACCCAGTACTTC
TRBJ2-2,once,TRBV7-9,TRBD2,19,CASRPLRTSGTGYTGELFF,TGTGCCAGCAGACCATTACGGACTAGCGGGACCGGGTACACCGGGGAGCTGTTTTTT
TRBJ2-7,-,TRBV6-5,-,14,CASRMGHSAEEQYF,TGTGCCAGCAGAATGGGACATTCCGCGGAAGAGCAGTACTTC
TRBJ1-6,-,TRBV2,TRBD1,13,CASSTGVNSPLHF,TGTGCCAGCAGTACAGGGGTGAATTCACCCCTCCACTTT
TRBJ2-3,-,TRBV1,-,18,CTSSQEGLAGDGTDTQYF,TGCACCAGCAGCCAAGAGGGACTAGCGGGAGACGGCACAGATACGCAGTATTTT
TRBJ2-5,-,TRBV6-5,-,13,CASTQGWAKTQYF,TGTGCCAGCACCCAGGGGTGGGCGAAGACCCAGTACTTC
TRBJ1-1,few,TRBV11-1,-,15,CASSLRGQLNTEAFF,TGTGCCAGCAGCTTAAGGGGCCAGCTGAACACTGAAGCTTTCTTT
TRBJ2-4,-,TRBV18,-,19,CASSPLGTFQFGNKNIQYF,TGTGCCAGCTCACCACTAGGGACATTCCAATTCGGGAACAAAAACATTCAGTACTTC
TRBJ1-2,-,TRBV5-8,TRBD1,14,CASSLDRGNYGYTF,TGTGCCAGCAGCTTGGACAGGGGAAACTATGGCTACACCTTC
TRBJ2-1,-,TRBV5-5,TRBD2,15,CASSLESSGRNEQFF,TGTGCCAGCAGCTTGGAGAGTAGCGGGAGGAATGAGCAGTTCTTC
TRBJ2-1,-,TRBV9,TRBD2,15,CASSVGASGIGEQFF,TGTGCCAGCAGCGTAGGAGCTAGCGGGATAGGTGAGCAGTTCTTC
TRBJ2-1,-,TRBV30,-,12,CAWSVMANEQFF,TGTGCCTGGAGTGTGATGGCAAATGAGCAGTTCTTC
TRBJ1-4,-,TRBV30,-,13,CAWSQGRDEKLFF,TGTGCCTGGAGTCAAGGCAGGGATGAAAAACTGTTTTTT
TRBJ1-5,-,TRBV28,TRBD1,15,CASSRSGTGNQPQHF,TGTGCCAGCAGTCGCAGCGGGACAGGTAATCAGCCCCAGCATTTT
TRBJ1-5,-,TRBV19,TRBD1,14,CASSQDRDNQPQHF,TGTGCCAGTAGTCAGGACAGGGATAATCAGCCCCAGCATTTT
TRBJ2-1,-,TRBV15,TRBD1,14,CATSSPAGGNEQFF,TGTGCCACCAGCAGCCCGGCAGGGGGCAATGAGCAGTTCTTC
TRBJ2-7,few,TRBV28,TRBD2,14,CASSPGGSSYEQYF,TGTGCCAGCAGTCCCGGCGGGAGCTCCTACGAGCAGTACTTC
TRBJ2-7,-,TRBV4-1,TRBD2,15,CASSQPGTSGRARDF,TGCGCCAGCAGCCAACCTGGGACTAGCGGGAGGGCCCGGGACTTC
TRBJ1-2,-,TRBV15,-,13,CATSRAQGHGYTF,TGTGCCACCAGCAGAGCACAGGGTCATGGCTACACCTTC
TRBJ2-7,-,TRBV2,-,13,CASSYDTGYEQYF,TGTGCCAGCAGTTACGATACAGGCTACGAGCAGTACTTC
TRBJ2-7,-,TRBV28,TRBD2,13,CASRASGAYEQYF,TGTGCCAGCAGGGCTAGCGGAGCCTACGAGCAGTACTTC
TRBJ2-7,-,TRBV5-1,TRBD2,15,CASSLAWRESYEQYF,TGCGCCAGCAGCTTGGCGTGGCGGGAGAGCTACGAGCAGTACTTC
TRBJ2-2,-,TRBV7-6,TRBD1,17,CASSLTGGRGATGELFF,TGTGCCAGCAGCTTAACAGGGGGGAGAGGGGCCACCGGGGAGCTGTTTTTT
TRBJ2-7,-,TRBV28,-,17,CASSTISGERGHYEQYF,TGTGCCAGCAGTACAATTAGCGGAGAGCGAGGCCACTACGAGCAGTACTTC
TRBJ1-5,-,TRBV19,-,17,CASSHPQGMKFGQPQHF,TGTGCCAGTAGCCACCCACAGGGTATGAAATTTGGACAGCCCCAGCATTTT
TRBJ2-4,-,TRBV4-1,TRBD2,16,CASSQEASGRKNIQYF,TGCGCCAGCAGCCAAGAGGCTAGCGGGAGGAAAAACATTCAGTACTTC
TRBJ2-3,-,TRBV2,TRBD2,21,CASTAGFGVSAGDISEDTQYF,TGTGCCAGCACGGCGGGTTTCGGGGTGAGCGCGGGAGATATTTCGGAAGATACGCAGTATTTT
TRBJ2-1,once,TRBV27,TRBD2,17,CASSFGASGRPYNEQFF,TGTGCCAGCAGTTTCGGGGCTAGCGGGAGACCTTACAATGAGCAGTTCTTC
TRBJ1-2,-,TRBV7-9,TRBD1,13,CASSTGQGTLDTF,TGTGCCAGCAGCACAGGACAGGGGACCTTGGACACCTTC
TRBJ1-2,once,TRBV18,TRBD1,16,CASSKTGDLANYGYTF,TGTGCCAGCTCAAAAACAGGGGACTTAGCTAACTATGGCTACACCTTC
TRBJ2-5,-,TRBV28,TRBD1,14,CASSTPGGVKTQYF,TGTGCCAGCAGTACCCCAGGGGGCGTAAAGACCCAGTACTTC
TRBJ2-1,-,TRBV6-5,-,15,CASSYSQGSYNEQFF,TGTGCCAGCAGTTACAGCCAGGGATCCTACAATGAGCAGTTCTTC